These T cell receptor beta chains were read from a single sample in a study of a mutant IDH1 vaccine in newly diagnosed glioma. Clones were sequenced by immunoSEQ multiplex PCR, and TCRdb holds only the in-frame ones, with some missing. The data show about 64,000 clones, 74% seen once. These receptors have no known antigen. The starting material was PBMCs, obtained from a glioma patient whose treatment included an IDH1 peptide vaccine. Receptors were obtained from a man in his forties or fifties with glioma. Each CDR3 is given without its conserved first and last residue. Fields, in order: V gene, J gene, D gene, clone size, CDR3 protein. The D gene is left open where the match is weak. Clone size is shown for a subset of rows, as once, few, many or a class of expanded clone.

V: TRBV7-2
J: TRBJ2-1
D: TRBD1
size: .
CDR3: ASSPRMTGNEQF

V: TRBV4-2
J: TRBJ2-7
D: .
size: .
CDR3: ASSQDNRGYEQY

V: TRBV20-1
J: TRBJ2-1
D: .
size: .
CDR3: GTGKNNEQF

V: TRBV15
J: TRBJ2-7
D: .
size: once
CDR3: ATSAGRDYEQY

V: TRBV18
J: TRBJ2-5
D: .
size: .
CDR3: ASSPRSRDETQY

V: TRBV30
J: TRBJ1-4
D: .
size: .
CDR3: AWNRGGGSEKLF

V: TRBV5-4
J: TRBJ1-2
D: TRBD1
size: .
CDR3: ASSLVDRGTHGYT

V: TRBV4-1
J: TRBJ2-1
D: TRBD2
size: .
CDR3: ASSQDPSRGGANNEQF

V: TRBV5-8
J: TRBJ1-2
D: .
size: .
CDR3: ASSLADTLYGYT

V: TRBV12-5
J: TRBJ2-5
D: TRBD2
size: .
CDR3: ASGAGTSAGTQY

V: TRBV7-6
J: TRBJ1-2
D: .
size: few
CDR3: AWGTGNYGYT

V: TRBV21-1
J: TRBJ1-1
D: .
size: many
CDR3: ASSKGDGIIEAF

V: TRBV5-4
J: TRBJ2-7
D: .
size: .
CDR3: ASSLRGPPYEQY